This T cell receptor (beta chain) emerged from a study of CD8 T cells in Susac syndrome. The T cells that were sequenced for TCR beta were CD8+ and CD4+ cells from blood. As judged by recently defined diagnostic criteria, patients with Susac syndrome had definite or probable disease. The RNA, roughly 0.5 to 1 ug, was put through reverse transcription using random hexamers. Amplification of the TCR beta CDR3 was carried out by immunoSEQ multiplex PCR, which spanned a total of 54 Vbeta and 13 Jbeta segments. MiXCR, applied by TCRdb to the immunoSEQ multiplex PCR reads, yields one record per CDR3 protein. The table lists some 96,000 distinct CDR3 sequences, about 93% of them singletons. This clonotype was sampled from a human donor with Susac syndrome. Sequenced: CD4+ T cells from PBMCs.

DNA for the CDR3: TGCGCCAGCAGCTTGGAAAGCGGGGGGGCCGCCGAGCAGTACTTC. Protein sequence: CASSLESGGAAEQYF. V usage is TRBV5-1 and J usage is TRBJ2-7; 10 bases fit TRBD2. Germline lookup yields CDR1 SGHRS and CDR2 YFSETQ. The CDR3 length is 15 residues. The V gene end was trimmed by 0 bases and the J gene end by 6 bases; junction bases not matched to a gene: 6.